This TCR beta chain is drawn from a study of shared clonotypes between healthy human individuals. General study findings and limits: Around 5.4% of naive CD4 clonotypes were common to a few donors.

V gave up 5 bases and J gave up 4 bases, with 11 bases separating them. This CDR3 spans 13 amino acids. Germline V gives CDR1 MNHEY, CDR2 SMNVEV (reference sequence). Notes on this clone: Its target is unknown.

As defined, naive CD8 cells were CD45RO-negative and positively selected for CCR7, with terminally differentiated effector memory CD45RA+ cells excluded. TCRdb keeps only in-frame clones here, not all; method: immunoSEQ multiplex PCR. The sample has about 680,000 clones, about 90% seen once. The chain combines TRBV27 with TRBJ1-1, with TRBD1 as a possible D gene (5 bases). The receptor's source is a man aged 25 to 45 in good health. Sequenced sample: naive CD8+ T cells sorted from blood. CDR3 nucleotide sequence: TGTGCCAGCAGTGGTCCAGGGCTCACTGAAGCTTTCTTT. Encoded protein: CASSGPGLTEAFF.